This entry describes one T cell receptor beta chain. These data are taken from a study of blood T cell repertoires in COVID-19. Study information: Material from acute and convalescent COVID-19 was sourced from the United States, Italy and Spain.

Some clones are missing from TCRdb's copy, which holds only in-frame ones; the method was immunoSEQ multiplex PCR. The data show some 150,000 clones, with around 85% seen just once and 2.5% to 4% held by the top ten. Deletions cut 5 bases from V and 2 bases from J, with 13 bases between. In germline, CDR1 is MGHRA, CDR2 YSYEKL. This CDR3 region has 14 residues. This chain links TRBV4-1 with TRBJ2-7; TRBD1 might be the D (6 bases). The sequence was obtained from a man aged 70 or older with acute or convalescent COVID-19. Material: peripheral blood. CDR3 in DNA: TGCGCCAGCAGCACACCGGGACAAGCCTACGAGCAGTACTTC. Its translation: CASSTPGQAYEQYF.